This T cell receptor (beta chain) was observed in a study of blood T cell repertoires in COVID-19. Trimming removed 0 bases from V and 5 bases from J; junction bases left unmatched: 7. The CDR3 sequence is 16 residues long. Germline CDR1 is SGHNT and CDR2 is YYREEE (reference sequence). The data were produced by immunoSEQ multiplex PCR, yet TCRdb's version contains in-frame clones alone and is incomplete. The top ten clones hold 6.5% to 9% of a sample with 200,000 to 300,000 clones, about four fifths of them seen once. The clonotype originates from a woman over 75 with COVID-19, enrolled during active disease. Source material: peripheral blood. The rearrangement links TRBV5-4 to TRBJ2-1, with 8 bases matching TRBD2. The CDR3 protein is CASSLDLAGANNEQFF. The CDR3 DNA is TGTGCCAGCAGCTTGGATCTAGCGGGCGCAAACAATGAGCAGTTCTTC.